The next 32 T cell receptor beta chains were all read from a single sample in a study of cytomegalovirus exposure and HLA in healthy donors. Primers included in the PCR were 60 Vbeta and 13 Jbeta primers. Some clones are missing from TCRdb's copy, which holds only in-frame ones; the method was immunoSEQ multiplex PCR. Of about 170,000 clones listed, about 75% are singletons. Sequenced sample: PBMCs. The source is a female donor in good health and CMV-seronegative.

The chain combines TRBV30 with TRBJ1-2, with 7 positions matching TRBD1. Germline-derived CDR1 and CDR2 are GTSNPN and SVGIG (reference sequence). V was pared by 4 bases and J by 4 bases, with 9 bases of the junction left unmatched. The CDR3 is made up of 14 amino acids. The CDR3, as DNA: TGTGCCTGGACCCGGGACAGAGATCTCTATGGCTACACCTTC. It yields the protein CAWTRDRDLYGYTF.

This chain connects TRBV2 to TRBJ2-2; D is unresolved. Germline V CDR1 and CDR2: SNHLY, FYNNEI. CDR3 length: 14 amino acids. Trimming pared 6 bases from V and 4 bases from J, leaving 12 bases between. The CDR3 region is CASRGVSSTGELFF. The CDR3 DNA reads TGTGCCAGCAGAGGCGTCTCTAGCACCGGGGAGCTGTTTTTT.

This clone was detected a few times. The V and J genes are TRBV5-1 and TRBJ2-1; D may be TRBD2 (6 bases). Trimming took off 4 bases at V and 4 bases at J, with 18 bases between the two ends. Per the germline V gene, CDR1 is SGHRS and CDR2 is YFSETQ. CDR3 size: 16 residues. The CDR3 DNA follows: TGCGCCAGCAGCCTAGGTACCGGGACTCGTTACAATGAGCAGTTCTTC. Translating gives CASSLGTGTRYNEQFF.

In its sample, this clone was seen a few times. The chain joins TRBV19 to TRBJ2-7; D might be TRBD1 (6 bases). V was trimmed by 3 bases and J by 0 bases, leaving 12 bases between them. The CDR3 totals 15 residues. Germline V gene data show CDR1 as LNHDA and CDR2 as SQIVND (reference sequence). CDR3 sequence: CASSIMDSFSYEQYF. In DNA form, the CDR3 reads TGTGCCAGTAGTATTATGGACAGCTTCTCCTACGAGCAGTACTTC.

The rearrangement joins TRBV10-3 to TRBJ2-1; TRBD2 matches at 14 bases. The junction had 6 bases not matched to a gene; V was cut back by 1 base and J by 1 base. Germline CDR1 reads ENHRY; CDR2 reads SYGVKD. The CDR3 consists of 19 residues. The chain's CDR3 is CAISEWGLAGARSYNEQFF. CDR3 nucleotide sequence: TGTGCCATCAGTGAGTGGGGACTAGCGGGGGCCAGATCCTACAATGAGCAGTTCTTC.

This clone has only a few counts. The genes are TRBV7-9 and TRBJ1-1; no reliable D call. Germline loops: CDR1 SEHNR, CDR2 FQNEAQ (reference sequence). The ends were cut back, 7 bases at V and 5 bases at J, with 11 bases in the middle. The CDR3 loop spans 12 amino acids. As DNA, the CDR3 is TGTGCCAGCACCCTCACGGGGACTGAAGCTTTCTTT. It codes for CASTLTGTEAFF.

The CDR3 loop reads CASSQEPGLGNEQFF. The CDR3 nucleotides are TGTGCCAGCAGCCAAGAACCGGGACTAGGTAATGAGCAGTTCTTC. V and J are TRBV4-2 and TRBJ2-1; 8 bases are a match to TRBD2. Germline CDR1 reads LGHNA; CDR2 reads YNFKEQ. J lost 7 bases, V lost 0 bases, and 5 bases had no gene match. This CDR3 spans 15 amino acids.

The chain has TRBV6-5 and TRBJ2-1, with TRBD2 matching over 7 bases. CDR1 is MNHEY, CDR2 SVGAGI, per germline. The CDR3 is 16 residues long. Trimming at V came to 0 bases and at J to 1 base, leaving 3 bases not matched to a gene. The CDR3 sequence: CASSYSAGESYNEQFF. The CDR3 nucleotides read TGTGCCAGCAGTTACTCGGCGGGAGAGTCCTACAATGAGCAGTTCTTC.

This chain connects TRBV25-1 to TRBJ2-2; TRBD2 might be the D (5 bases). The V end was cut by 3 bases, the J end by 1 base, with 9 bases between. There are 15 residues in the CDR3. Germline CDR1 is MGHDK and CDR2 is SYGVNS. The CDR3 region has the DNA TGTGCCAGCAGTGATCTAGCCGTGAACACCGGGGAGCTGTTTTTT. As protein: CASSDLAVNTGELFF.

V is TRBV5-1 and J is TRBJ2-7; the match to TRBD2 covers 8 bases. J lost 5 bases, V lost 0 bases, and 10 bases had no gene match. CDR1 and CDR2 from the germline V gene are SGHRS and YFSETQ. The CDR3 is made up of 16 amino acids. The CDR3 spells CASSLALGAGGHEQYF. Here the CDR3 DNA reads TGCGCCAGCAGCTTGGCGCTTGGGGCGGGGGGCCACGAGCAGTACTTC.

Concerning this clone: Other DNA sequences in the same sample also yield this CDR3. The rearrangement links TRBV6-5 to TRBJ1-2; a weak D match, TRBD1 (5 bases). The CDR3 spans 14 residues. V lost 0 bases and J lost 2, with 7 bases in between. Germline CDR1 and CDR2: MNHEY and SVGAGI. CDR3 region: CASSYSSGNYGYTF. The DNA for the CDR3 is TGTGCCAGCAGTTACTCCTCAGGGAACTATGGCTACACCTTC.

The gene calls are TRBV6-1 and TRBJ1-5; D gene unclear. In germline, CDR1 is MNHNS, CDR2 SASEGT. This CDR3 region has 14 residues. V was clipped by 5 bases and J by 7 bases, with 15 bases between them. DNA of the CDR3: TGTGCCAGCAGTTCCCGGTGGGAGCGACAGCCCCAGCATTTT. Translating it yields CASSSRWERQPQHF.

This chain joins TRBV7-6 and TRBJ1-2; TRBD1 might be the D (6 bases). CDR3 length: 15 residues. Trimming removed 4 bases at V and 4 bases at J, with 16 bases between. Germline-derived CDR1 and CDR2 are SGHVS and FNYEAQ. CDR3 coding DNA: TGTGCCAGCAGCTACCCATCGGGGGGCGGCTATGGCTACACCTTC. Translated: CASSYPSGGGYGYTF. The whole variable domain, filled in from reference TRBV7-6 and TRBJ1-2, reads GAGVSQSPRYKVTKRGQDVALRCDPISGHVSLYWYRQALGQGPEFLTYFNYEAQQDKSGLPNDRFSAERPEGSISTLTIQRTEQRDSAMYRCASSYPSGGGYGYTFGSGTRLTVV.

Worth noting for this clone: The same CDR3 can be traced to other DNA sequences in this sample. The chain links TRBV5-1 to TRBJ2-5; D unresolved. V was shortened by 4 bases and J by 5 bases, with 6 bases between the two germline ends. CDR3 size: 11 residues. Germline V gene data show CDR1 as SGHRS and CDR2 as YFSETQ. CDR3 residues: CASSLYETQYF. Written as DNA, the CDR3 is TGCGCCAGCAGCCTGTATGAGACCCAGTACTTC.

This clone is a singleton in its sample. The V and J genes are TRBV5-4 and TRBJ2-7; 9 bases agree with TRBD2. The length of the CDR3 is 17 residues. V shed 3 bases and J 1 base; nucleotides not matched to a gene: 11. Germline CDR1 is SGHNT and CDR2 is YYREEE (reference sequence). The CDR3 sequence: CASSWGSSGTLSYEQYF. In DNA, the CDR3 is TGTGCCAGCAGCTGGGGTTCTAGCGGGACTTTATCCTACGAGCAGTACTTC. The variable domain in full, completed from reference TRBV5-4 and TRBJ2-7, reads ETGVTQSPTHLIKTRGQQVTLRCSSQSGHNTVSWYQQALGQGPQFIFQYYREEENGRGNFPPRFSGLQFPNYSSELNVNALELDDSALYLCASSWGSSGTLSYEQYFGPGTRLTVT.

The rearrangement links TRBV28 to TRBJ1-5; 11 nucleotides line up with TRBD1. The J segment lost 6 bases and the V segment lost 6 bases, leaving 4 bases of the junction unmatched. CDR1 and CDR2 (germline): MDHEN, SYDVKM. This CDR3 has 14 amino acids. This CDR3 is CASSRGQGAQPQHF. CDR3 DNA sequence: TGTGCCAGCAGCCGAGGACAGGGGGCTCAGCCCCAGCATTTT.

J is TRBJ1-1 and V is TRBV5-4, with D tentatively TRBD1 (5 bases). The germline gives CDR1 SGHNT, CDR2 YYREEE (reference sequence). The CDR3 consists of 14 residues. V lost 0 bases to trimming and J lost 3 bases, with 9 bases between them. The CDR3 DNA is TGTGCCAGCAGCTTGGGGGGCGGGGACACTGAAGCTTTCTTT. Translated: CASSLGGGDTEAFF.

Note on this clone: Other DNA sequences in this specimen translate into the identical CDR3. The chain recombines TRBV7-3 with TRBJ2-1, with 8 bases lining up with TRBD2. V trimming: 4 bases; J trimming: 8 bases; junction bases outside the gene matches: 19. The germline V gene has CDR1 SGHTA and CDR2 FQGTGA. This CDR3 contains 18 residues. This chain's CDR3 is CASSSTPSSGRAIDEQFF. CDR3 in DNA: TGTGCCAGCAGCTCTACCCCCTCGAGCGGGAGAGCCATCGATGAGCAGTTCTTC.

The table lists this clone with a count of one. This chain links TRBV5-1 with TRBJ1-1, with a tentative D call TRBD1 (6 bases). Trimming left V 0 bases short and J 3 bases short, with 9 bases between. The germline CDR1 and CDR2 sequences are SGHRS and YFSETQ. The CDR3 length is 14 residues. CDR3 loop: CASSLEGGDTEAFF. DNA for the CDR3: TGCGCCAGCAGCTTGGAGGGGGGGGACACTGAAGCTTTCTTT.

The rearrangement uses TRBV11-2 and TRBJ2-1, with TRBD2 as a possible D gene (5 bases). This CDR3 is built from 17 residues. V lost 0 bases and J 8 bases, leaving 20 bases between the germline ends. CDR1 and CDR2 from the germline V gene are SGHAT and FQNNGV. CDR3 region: CASSLDSISLGEDEQFF. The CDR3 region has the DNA TGTGCCAGCAGCTTAGACTCTATCTCACTAGGAGAGGATGAGCAGTTCTTC.

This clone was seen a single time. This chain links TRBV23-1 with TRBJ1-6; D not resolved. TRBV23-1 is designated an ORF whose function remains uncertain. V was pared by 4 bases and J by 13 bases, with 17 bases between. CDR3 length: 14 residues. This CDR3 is CASSRHLTQDPLHF. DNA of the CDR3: TGCGCCAGCAGTCGACACCTGACCCAGGATCCCCTCCACTTT.

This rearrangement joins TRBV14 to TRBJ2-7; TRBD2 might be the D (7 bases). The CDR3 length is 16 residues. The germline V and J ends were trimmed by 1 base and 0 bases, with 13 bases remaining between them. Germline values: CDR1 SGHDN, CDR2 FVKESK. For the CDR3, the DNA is TGTGCCAGCAGCCAAGTGGGGGGGGGCGGCTCCTACGAGCAGTACTTC. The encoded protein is CASSQVGGGGSYEQYF. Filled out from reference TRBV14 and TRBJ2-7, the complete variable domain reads EAGVTQFPSHSVIEKGQTVTLRCDPISGHDNLYWYRRVMGKEIKFLLHFVKESKQDESGMPNNRFLAERTGGTYSTLKVQPAELEDSGVYFCASSQVGGGGSYEQYFGPGTRLTVT.

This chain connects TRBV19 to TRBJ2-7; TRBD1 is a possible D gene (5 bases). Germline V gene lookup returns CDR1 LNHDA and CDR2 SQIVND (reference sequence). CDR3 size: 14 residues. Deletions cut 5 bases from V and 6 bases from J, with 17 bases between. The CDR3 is CASSPWTRGSEQYF. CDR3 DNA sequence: TGTGCCAGTAGTCCTTGGACAAGGGGTAGCGAGCAGTACTTC. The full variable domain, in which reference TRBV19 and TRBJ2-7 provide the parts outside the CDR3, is DGGITQSPKYLFRKEGQNVTLSCEQNLNHDAMYWYRQDPGQGLRLIYYSQIVNDFQKGDIAEGYSVSREKKESFPLTVTSAQKNPTAFYLCASSPWTRGSEQYFGPGTRLTVT.

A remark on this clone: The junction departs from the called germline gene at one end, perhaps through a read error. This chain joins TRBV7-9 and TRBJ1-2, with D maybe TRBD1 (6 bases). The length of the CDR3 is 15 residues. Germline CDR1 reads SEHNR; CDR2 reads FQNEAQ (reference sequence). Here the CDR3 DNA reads TGTTCCAGCAGCCCAAGGGGGGGCGGTAACTATGGCTACACCTTC. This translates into CSSSPRGGGNYGYTF.

The CDR3 DNA follows: TGTGCCAGCAGCGCCACCCCGGTCTCCTACGAGCAGTACTTC. As protein: CASSATPVSYEQYF. V is TRBV9 and J is TRBJ2-7, with D hard to call. This CDR3 contains 14 residues. Germline V lookup: CDR1 SGDLS, CDR2 YYNGEE. V dropped 3 bases and J dropped 0 bases, with 10 bases sitting between them.

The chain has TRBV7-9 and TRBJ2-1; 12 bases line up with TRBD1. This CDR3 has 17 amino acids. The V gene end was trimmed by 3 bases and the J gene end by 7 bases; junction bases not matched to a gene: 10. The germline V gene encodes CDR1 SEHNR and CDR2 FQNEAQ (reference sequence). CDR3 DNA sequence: TGTGCCAGCAGCTTGGTTGGGACAGGGGGCAGGGGGAATGAGCAGTTCTTC. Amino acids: CASSLVGTGGRGNEQFF.

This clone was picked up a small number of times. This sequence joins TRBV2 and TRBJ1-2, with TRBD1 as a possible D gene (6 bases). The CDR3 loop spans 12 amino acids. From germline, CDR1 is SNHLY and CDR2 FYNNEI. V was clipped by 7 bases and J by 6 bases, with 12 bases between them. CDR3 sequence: CASTEGGNGYTF. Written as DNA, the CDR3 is TGTGCCAGCACCGAAGGGGGAAATGGCTACACCTTC.

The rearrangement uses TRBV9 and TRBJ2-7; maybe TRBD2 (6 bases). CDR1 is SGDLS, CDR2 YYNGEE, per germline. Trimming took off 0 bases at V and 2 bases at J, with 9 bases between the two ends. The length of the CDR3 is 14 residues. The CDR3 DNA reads TGTGCCAGCAGCGTAGGGGACTTAACCTACGAGCAGTACTTC. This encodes CASSVGDLTYEQYF. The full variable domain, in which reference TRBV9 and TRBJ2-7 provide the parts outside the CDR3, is DSGVTQTPKHLITATGQRVTLRCSPRSGDLSVYWYQQSLDQGLQFLIQYYNGEERAKGNILERFSAQQFPDLHSELNLSSLELGDSALYFCASSVGDLTYEQYFGPGTRLTVT.

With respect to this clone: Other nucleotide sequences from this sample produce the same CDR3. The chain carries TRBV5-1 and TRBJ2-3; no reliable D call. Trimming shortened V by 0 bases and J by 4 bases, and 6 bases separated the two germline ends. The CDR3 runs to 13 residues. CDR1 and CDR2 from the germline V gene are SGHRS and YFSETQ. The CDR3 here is CASSLGGADTQYF. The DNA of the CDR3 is TGCGCCAGCAGCTTGGGTGGAGCAGATACGCAGTATTTT.

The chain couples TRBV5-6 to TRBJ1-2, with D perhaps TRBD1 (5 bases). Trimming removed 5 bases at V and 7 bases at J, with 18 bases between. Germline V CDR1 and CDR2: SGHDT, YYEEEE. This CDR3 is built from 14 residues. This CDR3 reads CASSFARGGSGYTF. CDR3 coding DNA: TGTGCCAGCAGTTTTGCTAGGGGTGGCAGTGGCTACACCTTC.

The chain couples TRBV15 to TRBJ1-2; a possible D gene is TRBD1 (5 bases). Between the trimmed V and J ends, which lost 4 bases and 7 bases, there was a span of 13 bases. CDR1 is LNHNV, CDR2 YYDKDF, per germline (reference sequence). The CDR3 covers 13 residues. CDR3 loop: CATSIQGDRGYTF. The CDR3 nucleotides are TGTGCCACCAGCATCCAGGGCGATCGTGGCTACACCTTC.

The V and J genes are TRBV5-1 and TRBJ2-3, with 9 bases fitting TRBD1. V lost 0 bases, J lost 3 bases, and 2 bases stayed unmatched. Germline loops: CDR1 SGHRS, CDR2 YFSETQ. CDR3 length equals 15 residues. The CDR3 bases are TGCGCCAGCAGCTTGGTAGGGACAGGGACAGATACGCAGTATTTT. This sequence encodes CASSLVGTGTDTQYF.